This entry lists 23 T cell receptor beta chains sequenced from one sample in a study of radiotherapy plus CTLA-4 blockade in lung cancer (dated by TCRdb to the late 2010s). The library was produced with the immunoSEQ multiplex PCR assay. TCRdb took this table from immuneACCESS and kept in-frame rearrangements with V and J called. Such tables lack part of the clones; where checked against another copy, unresolved V genes explain under half of the gap, and the rest is unexplained. The sample contains some 73,000 clones, more than 60% of them found a single time. The top ten hold roughly 22% of the sample. The material was peripheral blood, obtained from a patient treated with radiotherapy plus ipilimumab. Source of these receptors: a human donor with non-small cell lung cancer whose response to radiotherapy plus ipilimumab could not be evaluated. Some clones in this sample may be carry-over from other donors' samples.

In its sample, this clone was seen a few times. The J gene is TRBJ1-5, the V gene TRBV28; D is perhaps TRBD1 (5 bases). The V and J ends lost 6 bases and 5 bases respectively, with 14 bases between them. In germline, CDR1 is MDHEN, CDR2 SYDVKM. This CDR3 is built from 14 residues. The CDR3 DNA reads TGTGCCAGCAGCTCGGGACTCCCAGATCAGCCCCAGCATTTT. Translating gives CASSSGLPDQPQHF.

The chain recombines TRBV27 with TRBJ1-2, with D possibly matching TRBD1 (5 bases). The CDR3 sequence is 17 residues long. V lost 2 bases to trimming and J lost 1 base, with 17 bases between them. Germline V lookup: CDR1 MNHEY, CDR2 SMNVEV (reference sequence). The CDR3 bases are TGTGCCAGCAGTTTAAGTGGGGGACTCTTTTTTAACTATGGCTACACCTTC. Residues: CASSLSGGLFFNYGYTF.

The gene calls are TRBV2 and TRBJ2-2; 12 positions agree with TRBD1. This CDR3 comprises 17 residues. With 6 bases clipped from V and 4 bases from J, the junction kept 9 bases outside the gene matches. CDR1 is SNHLY and CDR2 is FYNNEI in the germline V gene. The chain's CDR3 is CASSAGTGGWGTGELFF. CDR3 coding DNA: TGTGCCAGCAGCGCCGGGACAGGGGGCTGGGGCACCGGGGAGCTGTTTTTT.

The chain couples TRBV18 to TRBJ2-1, with 9 bases lining up with TRBD2. V was clipped by 3 bases and J by 6 bases; unmatched bases: 6. Per the germline V gene, CDR1 is KGHSH and CDR2 is LQKENI. The CDR3 is 15 amino acids. CDR3 nucleotide sequence: TGTGCCAGCTCACCTACCGGGACTAGCAGCAATGAGCAGTTCTTC. Amino acids: CASSPTGTSSNEQFF.

The CDR3 region has the DNA TGTGCCAGCAGCGTAGCCCCCACTAGTGGCCAAGAGACCCAGTACTTC. Protein: CASSVAPTSGQETQYF. V and J are TRBV9 and TRBJ2-5, with TRBD2 as a possible D gene (5 bases). The CDR3 spans 16 residues. Trimming removed 0 bases from V and 1 base from J, with 13 bases in between. Germline CDR1 SGDLS, CDR2 YYNGEE. Looking up the rest from reference TRBV9 and TRBJ2-5 gives the full variable domain: DSGVTQTPKHLITATGQRVTLRCSPRSGDLSVYWYQQSLDQGLQFLIQYYNGEERAKGNILERFSAQQFPDLHSELNLSSLELGDSALYFCASSVAPTSGQETQYFGPGTRLLVL.

The rearrangement joins TRBV5-1 to TRBJ2-7; the match to TRBD2 covers 7 bases. The CDR3 has 16 residues. Germline trimming cut 4 bases from V and 4 bases from J; bases unmatched to any gene: 14. Germline CDR1 SGHRS, CDR2 YFSETQ. The CDR3 DNA reads as TGCGCCAGCAGCCCAGGGTTCGGGACTAACCAATACGAGCAGTACTTC. The encoded protein is CASSPGFGTNQYEQYF.

The count of this clone is one. The chain recombines TRBV4-1 with TRBJ1-2, with a possible D match to TRBD1 (6 bases). The CDR3 runs 13 residues. The germline gives CDR1 MGHRA, CDR2 YSYEKL. V shed 0 bases and J shed 7 bases, with 9 bases lying between them. CDR3 sequence: CASSQEGARGYTF. The DNA of the CDR3 is TGCGCCAGCAGCCAAGAGGGGGCGCGTGGCTACACCTTC.

The V and J genes are TRBV15 and TRBJ2-7; weak D call: TRBD2 (7 bases). The ends were cut back, 2 bases at V and 6 bases at J, with 11 bases in the middle. Germline V gene data show CDR1 as LNHNV and CDR2 as YYDKDF (reference sequence). The CDR3 covers 13 residues. The CDR3, as DNA: TGTGCCACCAGCAGACGGGGGGCTCTCGAGCAGTACTTC. Translated, it gives CATSRRGALEQYF. The complete variable domain, with remaining parts taken from reference TRBV15 and TRBJ2-7, reads DAMVIQNPRYQVTQFGKPVTLSCSQTLNHNVMYWYQQKSSQAPKLLFHYYDKDFNNEADTPDNFQSRRPNTSFCFLDIRSPGLGDTAMYLCATSRRGALEQYFGPGTRLTVT.

In DNA, the CDR3 is TGCGCCAGCAGCGTGGCGGCGGGGTCAACTGAAGCTTTCTTT. It yields the protein CASSVAAGSTEAFF. The rearrangement joins TRBV5-1 to TRBJ1-1; no definite D call. Trimming took off 4 bases at V and 5 bases at J, with 15 bases between the two ends. This CDR3 is 14 amino acids long. Germline values: CDR1 SGHRS, CDR2 YFSETQ.

This chain links TRBV5-6 with TRBJ1-2; 7 positions match TRBD1. V shed 6 bases, J shed 4 bases, and the junction held 9 bases outside the gene matches. The CDR3 spans 14 residues. Germline V gives CDR1 SGHDT, CDR2 YYEEEE. The CDR3 nucleotides are TGTGCCAGCACCCCAGGGGGATCGGGCTATGGCTACACCTTC. It codes for CASTPGGSGYGYTF. Full variable domain (rest looked up from reference TRBV5-6 and TRBJ1-2): DAGVTQSPTHLIKTRGQQVTLRCSPKSGHDTVSWYQQALGQGPQFIFQYYEEEERQRGNFPDRFSGHQFPNYSSELNVNALLLGDSALYLCASTPGGSGYGYTFGSGTRLTVV.

In its sample, this clone was seen once. V and J are TRBV19 and TRBJ2-7; 7 bases map to TRBD1. The germline V gene has CDR1 LNHDA and CDR2 SQIVND (reference sequence). This CDR3 spans 14 amino acids. Germline trimming cut 6 bases from V and 4 bases from J; bases unmatched to any gene: 9. Here the CDR3 reads CASSTPGQRYEQYF. CDR3 sequence (DNA): TGTGCCAGTAGCACTCCGGGACAGAGATACGAGCAGTACTTC. The full variable domain, its missing parts supplied by reference TRBV19 and TRBJ2-7, is DGGITQSPKYLFRKEGQNVTLSCEQNLNHDAMYWYRQDPGQGLRLIYYSQIVNDFQKGDIAEGYSVSREKKESFPLTVTSAQKNPTAFYLCASSTPGQRYEQYFGPGTRLTVT.

The genes are TRBV13 and TRBJ2-1, with 7 bases fitting TRBD2. Germline V gene lookup returns CDR1 PRHDT and CDR2 FYEKMQ (reference sequence). Trimming removed 1 base from V and 7 bases from J; junction bases left unmatched: 13. This CDR3 has 17 residues. CDR3 in amino acids: CASSLERGGRFPNEQFF. The DNA of the CDR3 is TGTGCCAGCAGCTTAGAGCGGGGTGGTCGCTTCCCAAATGAGCAGTTCTTC.

This clone was seen a single time. The genes are TRBV25-1 and TRBJ1-6; TRBD1 matches 7 bases. Germline CDR1 MGHDK, CDR2 SYGVNS. The CDR3 has 15 residues. V lost 3 bases to trimming and J lost 8 bases; unmatched junction nucleotides: 7. CDR3 in DNA: TGTGCCAGCAGTGATAGCTACAGGGGATATTCACCCCTCCACTTT. This sequence encodes CASSDSYRGYSPLHF.

The rearrangement links TRBV28 to TRBJ2-5, with D possibly TRBD1 on 6 matching bases. The germline V gene encodes CDR1 MDHEN and CDR2 SYDVKM. Trimming cost V 6 bases and J 3 bases, with 11 bases left between them. The CDR3 runs 13 residues. This CDR3 is CASRQGWEETQYF. For the CDR3, the DNA is TGTGCCAGCAGGCAGGGGTGGGAAGAGACCCAGTACTTC. Combining the CDR3 with reference TRBV28 and TRBJ2-5 gives the whole variable domain DVKVTQSSRYLVKRTGEKVFLECVQDMDHENMFWYRQDPGLGLRLIYFSYDVKMKEKGDIPEGYSVSREKKERFSLILESASTNQTSMYLCASRQGWEETQYFGPGTRLLVL.

J is TRBJ1-4 and V is TRBV9; possible D gene TRBD1, 5 bases. In germline, CDR1 is SGDLS, CDR2 YYNGEE. The CDR3 spans 15 residues. V was trimmed by 0 bases and J by 7 bases, leaving 13 bases between them. The CDR3 DNA is TGTGCCAGCAGCGTAGGATCCACCCAGGGTGAAAAACTGTTTTTT. This codes for CASSVGSTQGEKLFF.

The chain has TRBV28 and TRBJ1-2, with 7 bases aligning to TRBD1. The CDR3 sequence is 18 residues long. Germline V gene data show CDR1 as MDHEN and CDR2 as SYDVKM. V lost 5 bases, J lost 0 bases, and 15 bases stayed unmatched. The CDR3 region has the DNA TGTGCCAGCAGTGGCCCGTCCCGGTCCGGGACAGCTAACTATGGCTACACCTTC. Translation: CASSGPSRSGTANYGYTF.

V and J are TRBV7-2 and TRBJ2-1; the D gene is possibly TRBD1 (6 bases). This CDR3 contains 14 residues. V lost 5 bases and J lost 2, with 10 bases in between. Looked up from germline, CDR1 is SGHTA and CDR2 is FQGNSA. The CDR3 region has the DNA TGTGCCAGCAGCGGTACAGGGACCTACAATGAGCAGTTCTTC. Its translation is CASSGTGTYNEQFF.

The rearrangement uses TRBV19 and TRBJ1-1, with TRBD1 matching 10 bases. Looked up from germline, CDR1 is LNHDA and CDR2 is SQIVND (reference sequence). After removal of 6 bases from V and 3 bases from J, the junction contained 7 bases not matched to a gene. CDR3 size: 15 residues. The CDR3 region is CASRWRTGGDTEAFF. The CDR3 DNA reads TGTGCCAGTAGGTGGCGGACAGGGGGTGACACTGAAGCTTTCTTT.

This clone was counted once. An end of the junction differs from the germline gene, which may be a read error. The chain is built from TRBV6-5 and TRBJ1-1, with D maybe TRBD1 (6 bases). This CDR3 spans 15 amino acids. The germline gives CDR1 MNHEY, CDR2 SVGAGI. The DNA for the CDR3 is TGTGCCAGCAGTCACTCCGGACAGCTGAACACTGAAGCTTTCTTT. Translation gives CASSHSGQLNTEAFF.

V gene TRBV14 combines with J gene TRBJ1-2; weak D call: TRBD1 (6 bases). CDR1 and CDR2 from the germline V gene are SGHDN and FVKESK. V lost 4 bases and J lost 3, with 9 bases in between. The CDR3 contains 13 residues. Here the CDR3 DNA reads TGTGCCAGCAGCCCCGGACAGTACTATGGCTACACCTTC. It is translated as CASSPGQYYGYTF.

V gene TRBV7-8 combines with J gene TRBJ1-2; 8 bases align to TRBD1. The CDR3 runs to 16 residues. CDR1 and CDR2 from the germline V gene are SGHVS and FQNEAQ. The trim removed 5 bases at V and 3 bases at J, leaving 11 bases unmatched. The CDR3 reads CASSPRTGHYDYGYTF. In DNA form, the CDR3 reads TGTGCCAGCAGCCCACGGACAGGGCACTATGACTATGGCTACACCTTC.

The sample holds one count of this clone. The genes are TRBV6-5 and TRBJ1-1, with D maybe TRBD1 (5 bases). V was cut by 7 bases and J by 1 base, with 13 bases left in between. The CDR3 has 14 residues. Germline V lookup: CDR1 MNHEY, CDR2 SVGAGI. The CDR3 DNA sequence: TGTGCCAGCATCAAGGCCGGGGGGAACACTGAAGCTTTCTTT. It is translated as CASIKAGGNTEAFF.

The chain recombines TRBV7-8 with TRBJ2-1; 13 positions agree with TRBD2. V shed 5 bases, J shed 8 bases, and the junction held 3 bases outside the gene matches. The CDR3 contains 14 residues. Germline CDR1 and CDR2: SGHVS and FQNEAQ. The CDR3 here is CASSPGLAGDEQFF. For the CDR3, the DNA is TGTGCCAGCAGCCCAGGACTAGCGGGGGATGAGCAGTTCTTC.